These 7 T cell receptor beta chains share one sample of origin, sequenced in a study of blood T cell repertoires in COVID-19. This table comes from immunoSEQ multiplex PCR, and its TCRdb copy is limited to in-frame clones, with some not included. The sample has around 100,000 clones; 75% to 90% are singletons. The sample comprised peripheral blood. The receptors were gathered from a human donor in a cohort sampled during active COVID-19.

The V gene is TRBV2, the J gene TRBJ2-5; weak D call: TRBD2 (6 bases). Deletions cut 7 bases from V and 4 bases from J, with 16 bases between. There are 14 residues in the CDR3. From germline, CDR1 is SNHLY and CDR2 FYNNEI. This CDR3 reads CASNAGPLGETQYF. The CDR3 region has the DNA TGTGCCAGCAATGCGGGACCGCTTGGAGAGACCCAGTACTTC.

In this sample, this clone turned up once. The J gene is TRBJ2-3, the V gene TRBV5-1; the D is unclear. Per the germline V gene, CDR1 is SGHRS and CDR2 is YFSETQ. Trimming took off 0 bases at V and 4 bases at J, with 3 bases between the two ends. This CDR3 contains 12 residues. Here the CDR3 reads CASSLAADTQYF. The CDR3 DNA reads as TGCGCCAGCAGCTTGGCAGCAGATACGCAGTATTTT. The variable domain in full, completed from reference TRBV5-1 and TRBJ2-3, reads KAGVTQTPRYLIKTRGQQVTLSCSPISGHRSVSWYQQTPGQGLQFLFEYFSETQRNKGNFPGRFSGRQFSNSRSEMNVSTLELGDSALYLCASSLAADTQYFGPGTRLTVL.

V gene TRBV3-1 (or the pseudogene TRBV3-2) combines with J gene TRBJ1-1; no clear D gene. The V end lost 4 bases, the J end lost 5 bases, and 14 bases lay between the germline ends. The CDR3 is 14 amino acids. Germline-derived CDR1 and CDR2 are LGHDT and YNNKEL (reference sequence). The CDR3 region has the DNA TGTGCCAGCAGCCGCCAGAGCGGGAATACTGAAGCTTTCTTT. As protein: CASSRQSGNTEAFF.

Points on this clone: The same CDR3 is also encoded by other DNA sequences in this sample. J is TRBJ2-7 and V is TRBV6-2 or TRBV6-3; D is unresolved. CDR3 length: 12 residues. CDR1 MNHEY and CDR2 SVGEGT come from the germline V gene. V dropped 4 bases and J dropped 0 bases, with 4 bases sitting between them. DNA for the CDR3: TGTGCCAGCAGTTCCCACTCCTACGAGCAGTACTTC. This encodes CASSSHSYEQYF.

The J gene is TRBJ2-3, the V gene TRBV5-1, with 12 bases that match TRBD2. The ends lost 2 bases at V and 8 bases at J; junction bases unmatched: 6. The CDR3 totals 15 residues. The germline V gene encodes CDR1 SGHRS and CDR2 YFSETQ. The CDR3: CASSFETSGGSTQYF. The CDR3 bases are TGCGCCAGCAGCTTCGAGACTAGCGGGGGTAGTACGCAGTATTTT.

V is TRBV5-1 and J is TRBJ1-5; TRBD1 aligns across 7 bases. The ends lost 4 bases at V and 2 bases at J; junction bases unmatched: 9. This CDR3 has 16 amino acids. Germline assignment: CDR1 SGHRS and CDR2 YFSETQ. This chain's CDR3 is CASSPTGASGNQPQHF. The CDR3 DNA reads as TGCGCCAGCAGCCCCACAGGGGCCTCGGGCAATCAGCCCCAGCATTTT. Variable domain in full (rest from reference TRBV5-1 and TRBJ1-5): KAGVTQTPRYLIKTRGQQVTLSCSPISGHRSVSWYQQTPGQGLQFLFEYFSETQRNKGNFPGRFSGRQFSNSRSEMNVSTLELGDSALYLCASSPTGASGNQPQHFGDGTRLSIL.

The gene calls are TRBV18 and TRBJ1-1; D uncertain. CDR3 size: 15 residues. In germline, CDR1 is KGHSH, CDR2 LQKENI. The V end was cut by 6 bases, the J end by 10 bases, with 24 bases between. CDR3: CASSSGGPEGRRAFF. The CDR3 nucleotides are TGTGCCAGCTCCTCGGGTGGGCCAGAGGGTCGGCGAGCTTTCTTT.